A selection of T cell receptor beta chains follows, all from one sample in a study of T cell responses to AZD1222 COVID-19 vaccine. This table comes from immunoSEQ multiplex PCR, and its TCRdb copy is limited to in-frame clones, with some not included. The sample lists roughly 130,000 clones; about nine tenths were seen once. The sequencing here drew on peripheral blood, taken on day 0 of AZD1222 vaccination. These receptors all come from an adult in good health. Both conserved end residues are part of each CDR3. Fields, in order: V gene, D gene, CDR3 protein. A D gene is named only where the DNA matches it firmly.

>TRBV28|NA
CASSLREQFF
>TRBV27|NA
CASSQGTVRGPQHF
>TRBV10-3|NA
CAISEYPTMNTEAFF
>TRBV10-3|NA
CAISEGGGFGNTEAFF
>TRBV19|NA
CASSRDGGYEQYF
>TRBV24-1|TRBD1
CATGRDRGTGELFF
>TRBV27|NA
CASSPRRGEGFEQYF
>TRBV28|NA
CASTGSNQPQHF
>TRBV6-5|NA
CASTVRGSNSPLHF
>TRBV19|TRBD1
CASSSTDRGLQPQHF
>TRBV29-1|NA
CSVKEGGGTEAFF
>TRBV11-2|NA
CASSLVGELFF
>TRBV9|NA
CASSPPSSALPEAFF
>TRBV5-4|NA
CASSLLEDNEQFF
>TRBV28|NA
CASSSLRYRPYEQYF